The text below deals with one T cell receptor beta chain. No antigen is known for it. Uncontrolled infections, pregnancy, lactation or other autoimmune diseases led to patient exclusion. Clinical symptoms and serum thyroxine were used for diagnosis; TRAb, thyroid ultrasound and orbital computed tomography were also relied on. The data were obtained in a study of Graves' ophthalmopathy and Graves' hyperthyroidism. Whole-study results and caveats: Most thyroid clonotypes expanded beyond 0.001 frequency were also found in blood. Ophthalmopathy cases were distinguished from stable hyperthyroidism by a 13-signature model, reaching about 91% sensitivity and 65% to 83% specificity.

V was shortened by 2 bases and J by 0 bases, with 7 bases between the two germline ends. The CDR3 is 15 amino acids. CDR1 is MNHEY and CDR2 is SVGAGI in the germline V gene. Amplification from RNA transcripts yielded the TCR beta CDR3 regions. An initial RT-PCR round employing HTBI primers preceded a second-round multiplex PCR. TCRdb itself ran the multiplex PCR reads through MiXCR, one entry per CDR3 protein. The table lists some 160,000 distinct CDR3 sequences, 30% to 45% of them singletons. The sequencing sample was made of peripheral blood. The chain has TRBV6-5 and TRBJ2-2, with D tentatively TRBD1 or TRBD2 (5 bases each). This receptor was obtained from a man younger than 45 with Graves' ophthalmopathy. CDR3 amino acids: CASSYGGSNTGELFF. In DNA form, the CDR3 reads TGTGCCAGCAGTTACGGGGGTTCGAACACCGGGGAGCTGTTTTTT.